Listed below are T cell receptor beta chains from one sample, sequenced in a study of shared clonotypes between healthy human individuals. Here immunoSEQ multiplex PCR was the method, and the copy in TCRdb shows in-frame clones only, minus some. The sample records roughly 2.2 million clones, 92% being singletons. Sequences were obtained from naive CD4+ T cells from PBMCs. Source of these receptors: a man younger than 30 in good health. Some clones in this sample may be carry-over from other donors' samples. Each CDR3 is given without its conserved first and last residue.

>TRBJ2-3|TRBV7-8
ASSLSGSGPDTQY
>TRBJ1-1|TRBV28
ASSSPGHLANTEAF
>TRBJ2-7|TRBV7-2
ASSLRTGAFSYEQY
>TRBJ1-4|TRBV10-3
AISRDRGTSGEKLF
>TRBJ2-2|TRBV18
ASPSPGGANTGELF
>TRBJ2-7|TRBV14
ASSAQGLAGAPLYEQY
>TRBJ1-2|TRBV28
ASRETGPGYT
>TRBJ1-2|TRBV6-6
ASSSTGDYGYT
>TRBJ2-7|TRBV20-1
SALGGYEQY
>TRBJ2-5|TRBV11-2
ASSRQEETQY
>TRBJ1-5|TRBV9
ASSGFNGGNQPQH
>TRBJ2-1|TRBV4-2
ASSQSRGMNEQF
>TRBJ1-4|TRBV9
ASSVGQGGGEKLF
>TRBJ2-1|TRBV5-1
ASSPTRLADLLEQF
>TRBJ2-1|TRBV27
ASTTRGGFGIEQF
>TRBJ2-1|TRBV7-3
ASSIDSYNEQF